This T cell receptor (beta chain) comes out of a study of shared clonotypes between healthy human individuals. In the source study's methods: Junction-only sequences produced by ImmunoSEQ had no quality scores, so filtering differed. This table comes from immunoSEQ multiplex PCR, and its TCRdb copy is limited to in-frame clones, with some not included. V and J calls and clone size follow that table, whereas D and trimming were derived from the DNA. The sample holds 1,500,000 or so clones, approximately 98.5% seen once. The sample comprised naive CD4+ T cells sorted from blood. The subset here: CD45RA+ positively selected. This TCR came from a man aged 25 to 45 in good health.

CDR3 sequence reads: CASSDGLGNTIYF. The DNA of the CDR3 is TGTGCCAGCAGTGACGGACTTGGAAACACCATATATTTT. The chain joins TRBV2 to TRBJ1-3; D gene unclear. Germline CDR1 and CDR2: SNHLY and FYNNEI. CDR3 size: 13 residues. V dropped 3 bases and J dropped 3 bases, with 6 bases sitting between them.